A selection of T cell receptor beta chains follows, all from one sample in a study of blood T cell repertoires in COVID-19. Sequenced by immunoSEQ multiplex PCR; TCRdb stores in-frame clones only, minus some. The sample lists roughly 180,000 clones, 75% to 90% occurring once. What was sequenced was PBMCs or T cells enriched from blood (not recorded which). All receptors come from a woman aged 45-65 years who had recovered from COVID-19. Each CDR3 is given with its conserved first and last residue. A D gene is named only where the DNA matches it firmly. Clone size, where shown, is once, few, many, or a class for clones that have expanded.

v_gene: TRBV15; j_gene: TRBJ2-1; abundance: -; d_gene: TRBD2; CDR3aa: CATGLAGGRGEQFF; CDR3nt: TGTGCCACCGGACTAGCGGGAGGTAGGGGTGAGCAGTTCTTC
v_gene: TRBV19; j_gene: TRBJ1-4; abundance: -; d_gene: TRBD1; CDR3aa: CASTADREWEKLFF; CDR3nt: TGTGCCAGTACCGCCGACAGGGAGTGGGAAAAACTGTTTTTT
v_gene: TRBV11-2; j_gene: TRBJ1-2; abundance: -; d_gene: -; CDR3aa: CASRSGLSYGYTF; CDR3nt: TGTGCCAGCAGATCGGGACTCAGTTATGGCTACACCTTC
v_gene: TRBV7-2; j_gene: TRBJ1-1; abundance: -; d_gene: TRBD1; CDR3aa: CASSLVRGLGTEAFF; CDR3nt: TGTGCCAGCAGCTTAGTGAGGGGGCTAGGCACTGAAGCTTTCTTT
v_gene: TRBV27; j_gene: TRBJ2-3; abundance: once; d_gene: TRBD2; CDR3aa: CANERGAGGRNTQYF; CDR3nt: TGTGCCAACGAAAGGGGTGCGGGAGGGCGTAATACGCAGTATTTT
v_gene: TRBV25-1; j_gene: TRBJ2-2; abundance: -; d_gene: TRBD2; CDR3aa: CASGRGTGELFF; CDR3nt: TGTGCCAGTGGGAGGGGCACCGGGGAGCTGTTTTTT
v_gene: TRBV18; j_gene: TRBJ1-4; abundance: -; d_gene: -; CDR3aa: CASSRITGHEKLFF; CDR3nt: TGTGCCAGCTCCCGAATAACAGGCCATGAAAAACTGTTTTTT
v_gene: TRBV5-5; j_gene: TRBJ2-5; abundance: -; d_gene: -; CDR3aa: CASSLVRGELTQYF; CDR3nt: TGTGCCAGCAGCTTGGTACGCGGAGAGCTGACCCAGTACTTC
v_gene: TRBV5-6; j_gene: TRBJ2-1; abundance: -; d_gene: -; CDR3aa: CASSKDGRSYNEQFF; CDR3nt: TGTGCCAGCAGCAAGGATGGGAGATCCTACAATGAGCAGTTCTTC
v_gene: TRBV21-1; j_gene: TRBJ2-3; abundance: -; d_gene: -; CDR3aa: CASSRGPSPSTDTQYF; CDR3nt: TGTGCCAGCAGCAGGGGGCCATCACCTAGCACAGATACGCAGTATTTT
v_gene: TRBV4-3; j_gene: TRBJ1-3; abundance: -; d_gene: -; CDR3aa: CASSPKIVTSGSGNTIYF; CDR3nt: TGCGCCAGCAGCCCCAAGATCGTAACGTCGGGCTCTGGAAACACCATATATTTT
v_gene: TRBV27; j_gene: TRBJ2-3; abundance: -; d_gene: TRBD2; CDR3aa: CASTRPARTSGRYAYF; CDR3nt: TGTGCCAGCACCCGGCCGGCCCGGACTAGCGGGAGGTATGCGTATTTT
v_gene: TRBV27; j_gene: TRBJ1-4; abundance: few; d_gene: TRBD1; CDR3aa: CASREQGLYEKLFF; CDR3nt: TGTGCCAGCAGGGAACAGGGGCTTTATGAAAAACTGTTTTTT
v_gene: TRBV19; j_gene: TRBJ1-1; abundance: -; d_gene: -; CDR3aa: CASTLEGGQGEAFF; CDR3nt: TGTGCCAGTACCTTAGAGGGGGGGCAGGGTGAAGCTTTCTTT
v_gene: TRBV5-1; j_gene: TRBJ1-2; abundance: -; d_gene: -; CDR3aa: CASSTGGSYGYTF; CDR3nt: TGCGCCAGCAGTACGGGGGGATCCTATGGCTACACCTTC
v_gene: TRBV11-2; j_gene: TRBJ1-2; abundance: -; d_gene: -; CDR3aa: CASSDTVNYGYTF; CDR3nt: TGTGCCAGCAGCGATACAGTGAACTATGGCTACACCTTC
v_gene: TRBV18; j_gene: TRBJ2-4; abundance: -; d_gene: -; CDR3aa: CASSPGTIAKNIQYF; CDR3nt: TGTGCCAGCTCACCAGGAACTATAGCCAAAAACATTCAGTACTTC
v_gene: TRBV7-9; j_gene: TRBJ1-6; abundance: -; d_gene: -; CDR3aa: CASSLAGQDNSPLHF; CDR3nt: TGTGCCAGCAGCTTAGCGGGGCAGGATAATTCACCCCTCCACTTT
v_gene: TRBV9; j_gene: TRBJ1-2; abundance: once; d_gene: -; CDR3aa: CASSVGVTDYGYTF; CDR3nt: TGTGCCAGCAGCGTAGGCGTCACAGACTATGGCTACACCTTC
v_gene: TRBV4-1; j_gene: TRBJ1-4; abundance: -; d_gene: -; CDR3aa: CASSLKQDEKLFF; CDR3nt: TGCGCCAGCAGCCTGAAACAGGACGAAAAACTGTTTTTT
v_gene: TRBV7-9; j_gene: TRBJ2-2; abundance: -; d_gene: TRBD2; CDR3aa: CASSSLRKRGGSGELFF; CDR3nt: TGTGCCAGCAGCTCGCTGAGAAAGCGGGGGGGTTCCGGGGAGCTGTTTTTT
v_gene: TRBV6-5; j_gene: TRBJ2-1; abundance: -; d_gene: -; CDR3aa: CASSRTQGNNEQFF; CDR3nt: TGTGCCAGCAGTCGAACACAGGGTAACAATGAGCAGTTCTTC
v_gene: TRBV29-1; j_gene: TRBJ2-5; abundance: -; d_gene: TRBD1; CDR3aa: CSVAVGTEQETQYF; CDR3nt: TGCAGCGTTGCCGTCGGGACAGAACAAGAGACCCAGTACTTC
v_gene: TRBV6-2/TRBV6-3; j_gene: TRBJ2-3; abundance: -; d_gene: TRBD2; CDR3aa: CASSPGLAGRADTQYF; CDR3nt: TGTGCCAGCAGTCCCGGACTAGCGGGAAGGGCAGATACGCAGTATTTT
v_gene: TRBV7-2; j_gene: TRBJ1-6; abundance: -; d_gene: -; CDR3aa: CASSLDTGSPLHF; CDR3nt: TGTGCCAGCAGCTTAGACACAGGTTCACCCCTCCACTTT
v_gene: TRBV10-3; j_gene: TRBJ1-1; abundance: -; d_gene: -; CDR3aa: CAISDSGPVAEAFF; CDR3nt: TGTGCCATCAGTGACAGTGGGCCGGTTGCTGAAGCTTTCTTT
v_gene: TRBV5-4; j_gene: TRBJ2-2; abundance: -; d_gene: TRBD2; CDR3aa: CASSSPSGLANTGELFF; CDR3nt: TGTGCCAGCAGCTCCCCATCCGGACTAGCAAACACCGGGGAGCTGTTTTTT
v_gene: TRBV5-1; j_gene: TRBJ2-5; abundance: -; d_gene: TRBD2; CDR3aa: CASSLDLAGVETQYF; CDR3nt: TGCGCCAGCAGCTTGGATCTAGCGGGGGTGGAGACCCAGTACTTC
v_gene: TRBV7-9; j_gene: TRBJ1-4; abundance: once; d_gene: -; CDR3aa: CASSGSQGSEKLFF; CDR3nt: TGTGCCAGCAGTGGCTCTCAGGGGAGTGAAAAACTGTTTTTT
v_gene: TRBV7-2; j_gene: TRBJ2-4; abundance: few; d_gene: TRBD2; CDR3aa: CASSFVAGASDIQYF; CDR3nt: TGTGCCAGCAGCTTCGTAGCGGGAGCATCCGACATTCAGTACTTC
v_gene: TRBV28; j_gene: TRBJ1-1; abundance: few; d_gene: TRBD1; CDR3aa: CASITGTGGPGTEAFF; CDR3nt: TGTGCCAGTATCACCGGGACAGGGGGCCCAGGCACTGAAGCTTTCTTT